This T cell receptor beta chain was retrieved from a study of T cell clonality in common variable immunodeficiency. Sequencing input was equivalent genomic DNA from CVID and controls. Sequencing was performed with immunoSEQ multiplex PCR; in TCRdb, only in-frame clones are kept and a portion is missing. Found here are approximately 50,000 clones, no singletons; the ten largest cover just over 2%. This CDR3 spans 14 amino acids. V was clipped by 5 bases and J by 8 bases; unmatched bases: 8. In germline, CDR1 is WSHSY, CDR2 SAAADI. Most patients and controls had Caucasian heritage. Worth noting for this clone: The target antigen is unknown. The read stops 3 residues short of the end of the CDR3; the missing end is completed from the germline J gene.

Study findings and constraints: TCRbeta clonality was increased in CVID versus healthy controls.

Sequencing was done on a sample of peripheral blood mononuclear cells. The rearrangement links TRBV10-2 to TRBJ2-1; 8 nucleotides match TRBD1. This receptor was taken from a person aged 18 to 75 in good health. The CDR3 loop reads CASSRQGLIDEQFF. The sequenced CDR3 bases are TGCGCCAGCAGTCGACAGGGGCTAATCGATGAG.